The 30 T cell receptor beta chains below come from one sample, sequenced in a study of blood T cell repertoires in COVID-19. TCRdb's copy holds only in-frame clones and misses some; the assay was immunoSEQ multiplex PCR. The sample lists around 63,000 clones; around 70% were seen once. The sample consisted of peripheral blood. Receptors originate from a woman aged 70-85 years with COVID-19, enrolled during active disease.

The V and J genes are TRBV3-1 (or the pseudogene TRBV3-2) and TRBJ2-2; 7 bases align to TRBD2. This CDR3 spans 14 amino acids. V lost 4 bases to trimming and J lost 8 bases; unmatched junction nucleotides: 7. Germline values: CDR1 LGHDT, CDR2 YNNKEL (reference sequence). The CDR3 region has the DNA TGTGCCAGCAGCCCCGGGGCGGGGGTTGGGGAGCTGTTTTTT. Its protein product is CASSPGAGVGELFF.

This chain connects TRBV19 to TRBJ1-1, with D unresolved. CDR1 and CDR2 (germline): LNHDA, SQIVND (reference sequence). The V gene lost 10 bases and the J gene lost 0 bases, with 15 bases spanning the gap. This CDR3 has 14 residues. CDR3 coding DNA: TGTGCCACCACCCAGCGGGCTTTGAACACTGAAGCTTTCTTT. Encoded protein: CATTQRALNTEAFF.

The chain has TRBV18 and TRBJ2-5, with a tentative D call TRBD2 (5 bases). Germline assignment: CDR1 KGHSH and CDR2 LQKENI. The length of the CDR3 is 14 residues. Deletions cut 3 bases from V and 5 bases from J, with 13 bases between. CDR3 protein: CASSPWTGSETQYF. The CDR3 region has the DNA TGTGCCAGCTCACCTTGGACGGGGAGCGAGACCCAGTACTTC.

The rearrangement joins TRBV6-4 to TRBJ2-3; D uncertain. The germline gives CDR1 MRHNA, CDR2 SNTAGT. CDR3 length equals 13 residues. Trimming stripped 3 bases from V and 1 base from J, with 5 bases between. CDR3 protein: CASSEAGTDTQYF. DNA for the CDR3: TGTGCCAGCAGTGAGGCTGGCACAGATACGCAGTATTTT.

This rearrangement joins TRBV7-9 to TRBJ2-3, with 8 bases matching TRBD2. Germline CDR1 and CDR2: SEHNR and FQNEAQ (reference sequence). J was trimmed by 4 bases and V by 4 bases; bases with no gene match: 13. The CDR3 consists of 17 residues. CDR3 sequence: CASSSPWSGSDSDTQYF. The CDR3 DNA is TGTGCCAGCAGCTCCCCTTGGAGCGGGAGTGATTCAGATACGCAGTATTTT.

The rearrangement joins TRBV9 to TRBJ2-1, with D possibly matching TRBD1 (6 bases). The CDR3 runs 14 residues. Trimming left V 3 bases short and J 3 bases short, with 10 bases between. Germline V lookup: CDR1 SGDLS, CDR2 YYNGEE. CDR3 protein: CASSAGHYYNEQFF. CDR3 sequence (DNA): TGTGCCAGCAGCGCGGGACACTACTACAATGAGCAGTTCTTC.

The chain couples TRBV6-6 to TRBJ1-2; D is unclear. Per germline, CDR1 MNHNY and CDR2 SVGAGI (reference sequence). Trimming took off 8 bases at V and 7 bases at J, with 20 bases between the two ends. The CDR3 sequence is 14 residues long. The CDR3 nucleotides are TGTGCCAGCCTCCACGACGGAAGCGGAGGTGGCTACACCTTC. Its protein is CASLHDGSGGGYTF.

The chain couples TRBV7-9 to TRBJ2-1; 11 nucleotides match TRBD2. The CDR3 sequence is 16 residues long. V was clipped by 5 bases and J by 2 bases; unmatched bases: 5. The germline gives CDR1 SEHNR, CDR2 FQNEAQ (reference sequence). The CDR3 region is CASSPWTSGPYNEQFF. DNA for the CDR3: TGTGCCAGCAGCCCTTGGACTAGCGGGCCCTACAATGAGCAGTTCTTC.

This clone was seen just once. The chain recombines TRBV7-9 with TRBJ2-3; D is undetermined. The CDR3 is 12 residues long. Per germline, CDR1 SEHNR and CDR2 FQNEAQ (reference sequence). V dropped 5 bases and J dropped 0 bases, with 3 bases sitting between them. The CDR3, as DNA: TGTGCCAGCAGCCAAAGCACAGATACGCAGTATTTT. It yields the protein CASSQSTDTQYF. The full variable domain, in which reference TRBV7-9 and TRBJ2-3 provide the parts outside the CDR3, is DTGVSQNPRHKITKRGQNVTFRCDPISEHNRLYWYRQTLGQGPEFLTYFQNEAQLEKSRLLSDRFSAERPKGSFSTLEIQRTEQGDSAMYLCASSQSTDTQYFGPGTRLTVL.

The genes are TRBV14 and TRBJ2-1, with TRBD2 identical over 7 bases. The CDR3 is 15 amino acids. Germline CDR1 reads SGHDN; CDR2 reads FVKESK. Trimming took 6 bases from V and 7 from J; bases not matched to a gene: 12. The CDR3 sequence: CASSLWTSNTNEQFF. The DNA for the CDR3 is TGTGCCAGCAGTCTTTGGACTAGTAATACAAATGAGCAGTTCTTC.

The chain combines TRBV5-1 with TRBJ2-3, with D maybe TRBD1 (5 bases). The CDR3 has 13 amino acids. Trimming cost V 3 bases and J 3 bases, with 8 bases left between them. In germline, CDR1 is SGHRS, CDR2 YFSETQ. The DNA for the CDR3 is TGCGCCAGCAGCTCGACAGAGACAGATACGCAGTATTTT. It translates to CASSSTETDTQYF.

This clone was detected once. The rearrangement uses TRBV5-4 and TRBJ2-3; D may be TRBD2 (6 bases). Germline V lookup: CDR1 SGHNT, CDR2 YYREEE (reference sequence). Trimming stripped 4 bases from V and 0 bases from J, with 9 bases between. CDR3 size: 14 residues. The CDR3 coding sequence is TGTGCCAGCAGCCCGGGACTTAGCACAGATACGCAGTATTTT. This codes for CASSPGLSTDTQYF.

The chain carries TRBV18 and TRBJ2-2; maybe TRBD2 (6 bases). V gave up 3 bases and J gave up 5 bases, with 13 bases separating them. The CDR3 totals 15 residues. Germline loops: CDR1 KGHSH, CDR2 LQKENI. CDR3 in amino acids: CASSPLSGRTGELFF. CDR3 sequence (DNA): TGTGCCAGCTCACCCCTTAGCGGCCGAACCGGGGAGCTGTTTTTT. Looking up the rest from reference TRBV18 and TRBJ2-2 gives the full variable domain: NAGVMQNPRHLVRRRGQEARLRCSPMKGHSHVYWYRQLPEEGLKFMVYLQKENIIDESGMPKERFSAEFPKEGPSILRIQQVVRGDSAAYFCASSPLSGRTGELFFGEGSRLTVL.

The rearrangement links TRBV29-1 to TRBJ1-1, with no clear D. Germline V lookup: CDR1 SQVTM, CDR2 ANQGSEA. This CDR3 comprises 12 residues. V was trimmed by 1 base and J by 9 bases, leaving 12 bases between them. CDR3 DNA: TGCAGCGTTGAAGTCGAGGCCTCTCAAGCTTTCTTT. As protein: CSVEVEASQAFF.

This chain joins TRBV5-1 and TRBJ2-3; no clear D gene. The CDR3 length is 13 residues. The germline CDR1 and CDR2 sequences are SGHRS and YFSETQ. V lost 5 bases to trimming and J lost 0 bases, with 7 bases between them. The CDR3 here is CASRLQSTDTQYF. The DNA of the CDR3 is TGCGCCAGCAGGCTGCAGAGCACAGATACGCAGTATTTT.

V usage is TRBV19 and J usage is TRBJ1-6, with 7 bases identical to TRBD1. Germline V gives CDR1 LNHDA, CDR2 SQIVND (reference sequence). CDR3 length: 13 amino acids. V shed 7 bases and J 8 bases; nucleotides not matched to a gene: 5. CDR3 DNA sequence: TGTGCCAGTACCCCAGGGGGTTATTCACCCCTCCACTTT. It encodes CASTPGGYSPLHF.

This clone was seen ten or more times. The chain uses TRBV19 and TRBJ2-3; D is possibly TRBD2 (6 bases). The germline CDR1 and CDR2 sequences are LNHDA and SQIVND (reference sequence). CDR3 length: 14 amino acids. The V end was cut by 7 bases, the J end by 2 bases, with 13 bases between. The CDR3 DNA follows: TGTGCCAGTAACGAGGCGGGATACACAGATACGCAGTATTTT. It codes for CASNEAGYTDTQYF. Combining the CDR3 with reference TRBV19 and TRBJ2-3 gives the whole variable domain DGGITQSPKYLFRKEGQNVTLSCEQNLNHDAMYWYRQDPGQGLRLIYYSQIVNDFQKGDIAEGYSVSREKKESFPLTVTSAQKNPTAFYLCASNEAGYTDTQYFGPGTRLTVL.

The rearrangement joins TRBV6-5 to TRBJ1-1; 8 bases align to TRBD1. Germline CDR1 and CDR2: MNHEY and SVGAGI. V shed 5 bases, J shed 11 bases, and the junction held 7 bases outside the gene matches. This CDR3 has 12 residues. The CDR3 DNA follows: TGTGCCAGCAGTACCCTGACAGGGGAGGCTTTCTTT. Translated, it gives CASSTLTGEAFF.

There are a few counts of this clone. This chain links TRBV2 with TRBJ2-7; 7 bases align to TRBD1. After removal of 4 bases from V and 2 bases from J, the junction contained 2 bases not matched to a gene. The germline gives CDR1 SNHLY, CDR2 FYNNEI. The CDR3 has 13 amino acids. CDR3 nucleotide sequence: TGTGCCAGCAGTGGACAGGGCGCCTACGAGCAGTACTTC. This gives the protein CASSGQGAYEQYF.

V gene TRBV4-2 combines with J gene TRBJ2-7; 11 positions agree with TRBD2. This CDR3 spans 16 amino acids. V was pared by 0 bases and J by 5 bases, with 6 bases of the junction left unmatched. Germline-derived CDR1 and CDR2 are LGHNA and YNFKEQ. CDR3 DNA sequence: TGTGCCAGCAGCCAAGACGGTAGCGGGGGGGCAGACGAGCAGTACTTC. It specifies CASSQDGSGGADEQYF.

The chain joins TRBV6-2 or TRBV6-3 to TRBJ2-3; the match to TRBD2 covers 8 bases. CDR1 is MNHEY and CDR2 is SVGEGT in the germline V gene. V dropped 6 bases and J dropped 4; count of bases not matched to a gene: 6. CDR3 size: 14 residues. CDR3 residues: CASSGGGPSDTQYF. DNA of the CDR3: TGTGCCAGCAGCGGGGGGGGGCCGTCAGATACGCAGTATTTT.

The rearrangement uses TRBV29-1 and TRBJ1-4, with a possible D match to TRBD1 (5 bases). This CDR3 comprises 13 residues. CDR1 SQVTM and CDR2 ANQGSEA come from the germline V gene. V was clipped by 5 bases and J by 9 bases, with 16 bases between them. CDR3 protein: CSVIIQGNQKLFF. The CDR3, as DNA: TGCAGCGTTATTATTCAGGGCAATCAAAAACTGTTTTTT.

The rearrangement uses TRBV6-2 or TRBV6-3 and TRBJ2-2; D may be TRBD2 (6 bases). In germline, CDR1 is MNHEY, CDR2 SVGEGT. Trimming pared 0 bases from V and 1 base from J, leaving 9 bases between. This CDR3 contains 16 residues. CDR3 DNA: TGTGCCAGCAGTTACTCGGGGGGACGGAACACCGGGGAGCTGTTTTTT. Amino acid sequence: CASSYSGGRNTGELFF.

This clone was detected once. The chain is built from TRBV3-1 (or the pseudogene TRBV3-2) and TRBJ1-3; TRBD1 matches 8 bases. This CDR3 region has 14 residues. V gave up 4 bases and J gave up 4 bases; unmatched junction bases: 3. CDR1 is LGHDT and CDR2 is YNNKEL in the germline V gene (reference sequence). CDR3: CASSPGQAGNTIYF. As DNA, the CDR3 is TGTGCCAGCAGCCCGGGACAGGCGGGAAACACCATATATTTT.

CDR3 sequence (DNA): TGTGCCTGGAGTGAGCGCCCTACTAGCGTCATCTCCTACGAGCAGTACGTC. Its translation is CAWSERPTSVISYEQYV. The chain uses TRBV30 and TRBJ2-7; 7 bases are shared with TRBD2. V shed 1 base and J 0 bases; nucleotides not matched to a gene: 12. Germline values: CDR1 GTSNPN, CDR2 SVGIG (reference sequence). This CDR3 is 17 amino acids long.

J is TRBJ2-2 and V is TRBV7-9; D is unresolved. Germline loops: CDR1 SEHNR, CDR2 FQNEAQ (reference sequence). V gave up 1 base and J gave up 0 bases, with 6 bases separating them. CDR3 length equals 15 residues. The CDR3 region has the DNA TGTGCCAGCAGCTTAGGTACTACGAACACCGGGGAGCTGTTTTTT. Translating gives CASSLGTTNTGELFF. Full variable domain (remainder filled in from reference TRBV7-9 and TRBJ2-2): DTGVSQNPRHKITKRGQNVTFRCDPISEHNRLYWYRQTLGQGPEFLTYFQNEAQLEKSRLLSDRFSAERPKGSFSTLEIQRTEQGDSAMYLCASSLGTTNTGELFFGEGSRLTVL.

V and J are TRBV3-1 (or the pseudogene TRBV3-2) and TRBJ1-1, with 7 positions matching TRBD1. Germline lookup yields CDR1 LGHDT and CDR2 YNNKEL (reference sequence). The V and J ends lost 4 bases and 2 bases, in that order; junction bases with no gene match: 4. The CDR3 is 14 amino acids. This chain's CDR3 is CASSRTGANTEAFF. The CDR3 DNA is TGTGCCAGCAGCCGCACAGGGGCTAACACTGAAGCTTTCTTT.

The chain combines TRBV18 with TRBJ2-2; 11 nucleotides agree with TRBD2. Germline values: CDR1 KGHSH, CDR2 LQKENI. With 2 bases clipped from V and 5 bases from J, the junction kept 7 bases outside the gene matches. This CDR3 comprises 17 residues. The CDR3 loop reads CASSPSLAGAQTGELFF. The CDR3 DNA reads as TGTGCCAGCTCACCATCACTAGCGGGAGCTCAGACCGGGGAGCTGTTTTTT.

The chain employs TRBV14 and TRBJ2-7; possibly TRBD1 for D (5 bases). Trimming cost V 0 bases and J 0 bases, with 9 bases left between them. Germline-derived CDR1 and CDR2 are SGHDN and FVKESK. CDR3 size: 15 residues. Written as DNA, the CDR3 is TGTGCCAGCAGCCAAGATGACAGCAGCTCCTACGAGCAGTACGTC. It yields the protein CASSQDDSSSYEQYV.

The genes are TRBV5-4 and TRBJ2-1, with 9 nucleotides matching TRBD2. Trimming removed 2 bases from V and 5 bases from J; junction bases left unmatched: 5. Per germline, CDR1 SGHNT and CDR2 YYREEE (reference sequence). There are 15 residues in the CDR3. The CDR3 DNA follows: TGTGCCAGCAGCTTCATAGCGGGGGCCCACAATGAGCAGTTCTTC. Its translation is CASSFIAGAHNEQFF.